Reported below is one T cell receptor beta chain. The CDR3 contains 12 residues. Germline-derived CDR1 and CDR2 are SNHLY and FYNNEI. V was pared by 2 bases and J by 4 bases, with 4 bases between. These data come from a study of T cell responses to AZD1222 COVID-19 vaccine. Data came from immunoSEQ multiplex PCR; TCRdb stores just in-frame clones and leaves some out. The sample holds approximately 150,000 clones; 92% are singletons and the top ten take less than 1.3%. Sequencing used peripheral blood, obtained 28 days after the second AZD1222 dose. The clonotype comes from an adult who received the AZD1222 COVID-19 vaccine. The chain joins TRBV2 to TRBJ2-3; D gene unclear. The DNA for the CDR3 is TGTGCCAGCAGTGAACCGCCAGATACGCAGTATTTT. As protein: CASSEPPDTQYF.